This record concerns one TCR beta chain sequence. The V gene's germline CDR1 is SGHTA and CDR2 FQGNSA. Trimming cost V 1 base and J 8 bases, with 11 bases left between them. The CDR3 spans 13 residues. PCR employed 60 Vbeta and 13 Jbeta primers. This table comes from immunoSEQ multiplex PCR, and its TCRdb copy is limited to in-frame clones, with some not included. This table holds 59,000 or so clones, over 60% found once. These data are taken from a study of cytomegalovirus exposure and HLA in healthy donors. Study information: Around 83% of roughly 430 genotyped donors fell in the Caucasian-associated ancestry cluster.

The sample consisted of PBMCs. The source is a man aged 30 to 45 in good health and CMV-seropositive. The genes are TRBV7-2 and TRBJ1-2, with D tentatively TRBD1 (5 bases). The chain's CDR3 is CASSLDGAGGYTF. CDR3 DNA sequence: TGTGCCAGCAGCTTAGATGGGGCGGGAGGCTACACCTTC.